The 23 T cell receptor beta chains below were found in one sample sequenced in a study of lymphopenia after photon versus proton radiotherapy. Generated by immunoSEQ multiplex PCR, the TCRdb table keeps only in-frame clones and is missing some. Of 75,000 to 90,000 clones in the sample, over 70% are singletons; the top ten hold over 1.1%. Specimen: peripheral blood, collected from a patient treated with proton-based radiotherapy. These receptors all stem from a man aged 55 to 70 with pancreatic cancer.

The chain links TRBV18 to TRBJ2-3, with D unclear. Trimming left V 3 bases short and J 1 base short, with 5 bases between. The CDR3 runs 13 residues. Germline V gene lookup returns CDR1 KGHSH and CDR2 LQKENI. The CDR3, as DNA: TGTGCCAGCTCACCCCTGGGCACAGATACGCAGTATTTT. This codes for CASSPLGTDTQYF.

This clone has just one count. The chain recombines TRBV5-4 with TRBJ1-1; no firm D call. There are 14 residues in the CDR3. The germline CDR1 and CDR2 sequences are SGHNT and YYREEE (reference sequence). The V and J ends lost 0 bases and 1 base respectively, with 7 bases between them. CDR3 sequence reads: CASSLAGRNTEAFF. DNA of the CDR3: TGTGCCAGCAGCTTGGCCGGACGGAACACTGAAGCTTTCTTT. Together with reference TRBV5-4 and TRBJ1-1, the CDR3 gives the full variable domain: ETGVTQSPTHLIKTRGQQVTLRCSSQSGHNTVSWYQQALGQGPQFIFQYYREEENGRGNFPPRFSGLQFPNYSSELNVNALELDDSALYLCASSLAGRNTEAFFGQGTRLTVV.

V gene TRBV5-1 combines with J gene TRBJ2-1; 8 bases match TRBD2. With 4 bases clipped from V and 7 bases from J, the junction kept 13 bases outside the gene matches. The germline CDR1 and CDR2 sequences are SGHRS and YFSETQ. The CDR3 covers 16 residues. This CDR3 is CASSTGGLAGVNEQFF. The CDR3 nucleotides read TGCGCCAGCAGCACGGGAGGACTAGCAGGAGTTAATGAGCAGTTCTTC.

This rearrangement joins TRBV30 to TRBJ2-7; D is undetermined. Trimming pared 1 base from V and 3 bases from J, leaving 4 bases between. Germline CDR1 is GTSNPN and CDR2 is SVGIG (reference sequence). CDR3 length equals 11 residues. The CDR3, as DNA: TGTGCCTGGAGTGCCCGCTACGAGCAGTACTTC. Amino acid sequence: CAWSARYEQYF.

The chain combines TRBV28 with TRBJ2-5; 7 nucleotides agree with TRBD1. Germline values: CDR1 MDHEN, CDR2 SYDVKM. J gave up 2 bases and V 6 bases, and 9 bases lay outside the gene matches. The length of the CDR3 is 15 residues. CDR3 DNA sequence: TGTGCCAGCAGCCCCCTCGGGACAGTTCAAGAGACCCAGTACTTC. Protein sequence: CASSPLGTVQETQYF.

This chain links TRBV7-2 with TRBJ2-5; TRBD2 agrees at 12 bases. The CDR3 is made up of 15 amino acids. Trimming cost V 3 bases and J 5 bases; bases outside gene matches: 4. CDR1 SGHTA and CDR2 FQGNSA come from the germline V gene. The CDR3 is CASSFGLAGWETQYF. The CDR3 nucleotides read TGTGCCAGCAGCTTCGGACTAGCGGGGTGGGAGACCCAGTACTTC.

The V gene is TRBV15, the J gene TRBJ2-2; D might be TRBD1 or TRBD2, each matching 5 bases. V was shortened by 1 base and J by 4 bases, with 7 bases between the two germline ends. The CDR3 length is 14 residues. The germline gives CDR1 LNHNV, CDR2 YYDKDF (reference sequence). The CDR3 sequence: CATSRGGVTGELFF. CDR3 nucleotides: TGTGCCACCAGCAGAGGAGGGGTCACCGGGGAGCTGTTTTTT.

This sequence joins TRBV19 and TRBJ2-3, with 14 nucleotides matching TRBD2. This CDR3 is 19 amino acids long. With V trimmed by 5 bases and J by 5 bases, 15 bases remained unmatched. Germline CDR1 is LNHDA and CDR2 is SQIVND (reference sequence). CDR3: CASSSTAGLAGAPQDTQYF. CDR3 sequence (DNA): TGTGCCAGTAGTTCCACCGCGGGACTAGCGGGAGCCCCCCAAGATACGCAGTATTTT.

This clone occurred a few times. This chain uses TRBV2 with TRBJ2-5; D not resolved. CDR3 length: 14 amino acids. The V end lost 2 bases, the J end lost 2 bases, and 9 bases lay between the germline ends. CDR1 is SNHLY and CDR2 is FYNNEI in the germline V gene. The CDR3 DNA follows: TGTGCCAGCAGTGAAAGGGATATACAAGAGACCCAGTACTTC. Its translation is CASSERDIQETQYF.

This sequence joins TRBV28 and TRBJ1-4; a weak D match, TRBD1 (5 bases). CDR1 and CDR2 (germline): MDHEN, SYDVKM. The CDR3 runs to 15 residues. Trimming shortened V by 5 bases and J by 8 bases, and 18 bases separated the two germline ends. The CDR3 loop reads CASSATGPGREKLFF. CDR3 in DNA: TGTGCCAGCAGTGCAACCGGTCCAGGGAGAGAAAAACTGTTTTTT.

The rearrangement uses TRBV6-6 and TRBJ1-4; D might be TRBD1 (6 bases). Germline CDR1 is MNHNY and CDR2 is SVGAGI (reference sequence). There are 14 residues in the CDR3. V lost 6 bases and J 8 bases, leaving 16 bases between the germline ends. The CDR3 sequence is CASSKEGGREKLFF. CDR3 coding DNA: TGTGCCAGCAGCAAAGAAGGGGGGCGCGAAAAACTGTTTTTT.

The chain links TRBV7-2 to TRBJ1-1; tentative D call: TRBD1 (5 bases). CDR1 is SGHTA and CDR2 is FQGNSA in the germline V gene. V dropped 4 bases and J dropped 0 bases, with 9 bases sitting between them. The CDR3 has 14 residues. The CDR3 coding sequence is TGTGCCAGCAGCTCGACAGACATGAACACTGAAGCTTTCTTT. Amino acid sequence: CASSSTDMNTEAFF.

V is TRBV19 and J is TRBJ1-2; D is ambiguous. The CDR3 is 16 residues long. Germline lookup yields CDR1 LNHDA and CDR2 SQIVND (reference sequence). V lost 6 bases to trimming and J lost 5 bases, with 22 bases between them. The CDR3 DNA reads TGTGCCAGTAGCCCCCTGAAGGACGAAAAACGGTATGGCTACACCTTC. Amino acid sequence: CASSPLKDEKRYGYTF.

The chain uses TRBV2 and TRBJ2-5, with 7 nucleotides matching TRBD2. This CDR3 is 11 amino acids long. The V segment lost 8 bases and the J segment 3 bases; nucleotides outside the gene matches: 0. Germline V lookup: CDR1 SNHLY, CDR2 FYNNEI. CDR3 DNA sequence: TGTGCCAGCCGGGGGGAAGAGACCCAGTACTTC. This encodes CASRGEETQYF.

V is TRBV28 and J is TRBJ2-2; 8 nucleotides line up with TRBD1. The V gene's germline CDR1 is MDHEN and CDR2 SYDVKM. This CDR3 has 17 residues. Trimming cost V 2 bases and J 4 bases; bases outside gene matches: 9. CDR3 coding DNA: TGTGCCAGCAGTTTAGTTGGACAGGGCGCCTTCACCGGGGAGCTGTTTTTT. It specifies CASSLVGQGAFTGELFF.

This chain connects TRBV30 to TRBJ1-5, with 9 nucleotides matching TRBD1. CDR3 length equals 13 residues. Losses at the gene ends were 5 bases for V and 4 bases for J; bases not matched to a gene: 3. CDR1 is GTSNPN, CDR2 SVGIG, per germline (reference sequence). CDR3 sequence (DNA): TGTGCCTGGGCGGGACAGGGTAATCAGCCCCAGCATTTT. Residues: CAWAGQGNQPQHF.

V is TRBV18 and J is TRBJ2-2, with 7 bases lining up with TRBD2. CDR1 and CDR2 (germline): KGHSH, LQKENI. With 6 bases clipped from V and 4 bases from J, the junction kept 8 bases outside the gene matches. The CDR3 covers 15 residues. CDR3 sequence: CASSTSREGTGELFF. The DNA of the CDR3 is TGTGCCAGCTCCACGAGCAGGGAGGGCACCGGGGAGCTGTTTTTT.

The V and J genes are TRBV28 and TRBJ2-7; possible D gene TRBD1, 5 bases. This CDR3 contains 16 residues. Deletions cut 7 bases from V and 3 bases from J, with 22 bases between. Germline CDR1 and CDR2: MDHEN and SYDVKM. CDR3 sequence reads: CASIKKVAGWIYEQYF. DNA of the CDR3: TGTGCCAGCATCAAAAAGGTGGCAGGGTGGATCTACGAGCAGTACTTC.

This clone has a handful of counts. This chain uses TRBV7-9 with TRBJ2-1; the D is unclear. Trimming cost V 3 bases and J 8 bases, with 14 bases left between them. The CDR3 runs 14 residues. CDR1 and CDR2 (germline): SEHNR, FQNEAQ (reference sequence). The CDR3 sequence: CASSFGAVRDEQFF. The CDR3, as DNA: TGTGCCAGCAGCTTTGGTGCGGTTCGGGATGAGCAGTTCTTC. The full variable domain, in which reference TRBV7-9 and TRBJ2-1 provide the parts outside the CDR3, is DTGVSQNPRHKITKRGQNVTFRCDPISEHNRLYWYRQTLGQGPEFLTYFQNEAQLEKSRLLSDRFSAERPKGSFSTLEIQRTEQGDSAMYLCASSFGAVRDEQFFGPGTRLTVL.

This chain joins TRBV2 and TRBJ2-1; D is unresolved. The CDR3 length is 12 residues. Trimming removed 6 bases at V and 0 bases at J, with 3 bases between. CDR1 and CDR2 from the germline V gene are SNHLY and FYNNEI. CDR3 amino acids: CASSGSYNEQFF. The CDR3 DNA sequence: TGTGCCAGCAGCGGCTCCTACAATGAGCAGTTCTTC. Full variable domain (rest looked up from reference TRBV2 and TRBJ2-1): EPEVTQTPSHQVTQMGQEVILRCVPISNHLYFYWYRQILGQKVEFLVSFYNNEISEKSEIFDDQFSVERPDGSNFTLKIRSTKLEDSAMYFCASSGSYNEQFFGPGTRLTVL.

The V gene is TRBV4-2, the J gene TRBJ2-1, with 15 bases aligning to TRBD2. With 2 bases clipped from V and 5 bases from J, the junction kept 7 bases outside the gene matches. This CDR3 spans 18 amino acids. Germline V lookup: CDR1 LGHNA, CDR2 YNFKEQ. CDR3 nucleotide sequence: TGTGCCAGCAGCCAACTCGGGACTAGCGGGAGGCGACACAATGAGCAGTTCTTC. This codes for CASSQLGTSGRRHNEQFF.

This chain connects TRBV4-1 to TRBJ1-2; D uncertain. Trimming pared 0 bases from V and 3 bases from J, leaving 11 bases between. This CDR3 comprises 15 residues. Germline V gene data show CDR1 as MGHRA and CDR2 as YSYEKL. DNA for the CDR3: TGCGCCAGCAGCCAAGATCTGGGCGGAGACTATGGCTACACCTTC. This codes for CASSQDLGGDYGYTF.

This clone was counted a single time. The V gene is TRBV19, the J gene TRBJ1-1, with 10 bases that match TRBD1. Germline CDR1 is LNHDA and CDR2 is SQIVND (reference sequence). V lost 9 bases and J lost 2; bases outside the gene matches: 9. This CDR3 is 15 amino acids long. The CDR3 is CASMPGQGINTEAFF. Here the CDR3 DNA reads TGTGCCAGCATGCCGGGACAGGGGATTAACACTGAAGCTTTCTTT.